These 27 T cell receptor beta chains came from one sample sequenced in a study of cytomegalovirus exposure and HLA in healthy donors. The PCR employed 60 Vbeta primers together with 13 Jbeta primers. Sequencing was performed with immunoSEQ multiplex PCR; in TCRdb, only in-frame clones are kept and a portion is missing. The sample comprises 20,000 to 25,000 clones, over 65% of which are singletons, and under 8% rests with the top ten. The material sequenced was PBMCs. Receptors originate from a man in his fifties or sixties in good health and CMV-seronegative.

This chain joins TRBV4-2 and TRBJ2-7; a possible D gene is TRBD1 (5 bases). Trimming left V 2 bases short and J 2 bases short, with 13 bases between. There are 15 residues in the CDR3. Germline CDR1 LGHNA, CDR2 YNFKEQ. The CDR3 spells CASSQSGQGPYEQYF. CDR3 sequence (DNA): TGTGCCAGCAGCCAAAGTGGGCAGGGCCCCTACGAGCAGTACTTC.

This clone came up once. The chain has TRBV6-5 and TRBJ1-1; 9 bases are a match to TRBD1. V lost 6 bases, J lost 11 bases, and 13 bases stayed unmatched. The CDR3 covers 14 residues. Germline CDR1 and CDR2: MNHEY and SVGAGI. The CDR3 is CASSQQIQGAEAFF. CDR3 bases: TGTGCCAGCAGCCAGCAAATACAGGGGGCGGAGGCTTTCTTT.

CDR3 nucleotide sequence: TGTGCCAGCCGAACGGTGCGACTAGCGGGAGACGAGCAGTACTTC. Protein sequence: CASRTVRLAGDEQYF. The chain joins TRBV2 to TRBJ2-5, with TRBD2 identical over 12 bases. Near its end, the DNA agrees better with TRBJ2-7, so the J call may be wrong. This CDR3 contains 15 residues. The germline V gene encodes CDR1 SNHLY and CDR2 FYNNEI.

The gene calls are TRBV30 and TRBJ1-1, with D possibly TRBD1 on 5 matching bases. The CDR3 sequence is 12 residues long. Germline-derived CDR1 and CDR2 are GTSNPN and SVGIG (reference sequence). Trimming pared 1 base from V and 11 bases from J, leaving 14 bases between. The CDR3 is CAWSDGGGRAFF. The CDR3, as DNA: TGTGCCTGGAGTGATGGGGGGGGTAGGGCTTTCTTT.

The rearrangement joins TRBV6-1 to TRBJ2-3; 15 bases match TRBD2. The V gene end was trimmed by 7 bases and the J gene end by 4 bases; junction bases not matched to a gene: 3. Germline CDR1 reads MNHNS; CDR2 reads SASEGT. The CDR3 is made up of 15 amino acids. Here the CDR3 reads CASTGLAGGADTQYF. As DNA, the CDR3 is TGTGCCAGCACCGGACTAGCGGGGGGGGCAGATACGCAGTATTTT.

This clone has a single count. The CDR3 DNA reads as TGTGCCAGCAGCTTGCAGGGAGCGGGATTTTACAATGAGCAGTTCTTC. Its protein product is CASSLQGAGFYNEQFF. V usage is TRBV7-2 and J usage is TRBJ2-1, with TRBD2 matching 7 bases. The CDR3 totals 16 residues. V shed 3 bases, J shed 4 bases, and the junction held 9 bases outside the gene matches. Per the germline V gene, CDR1 is SGHTA and CDR2 is FQGNSA.

On this clone itself: A read error may account for a junction end that differs from germline. V and J are TRBV19 and TRBJ1-2; D unresolved. The CDR3 runs to 15 residues. The V gene's germline CDR1 is LNHDA and CDR2 SQIVND (reference sequence). CDR3 sequence reads: CASKTPGSINYGYPF. DNA for the CDR3: TGTGCCAGTAAAACCCCCGGCAGTATTAACTATGGCTACCCCTTC.

J is TRBJ2-4 and V is TRBV7-9; maybe TRBD2 (6 bases). The CDR3 runs to 15 residues. Germline V gene data show CDR1 as SEHNR and CDR2 as FQNEAQ (reference sequence). V was pared by 5 bases and J by 1 base, with 12 bases between. In DNA, the CDR3 is TGTGCCAGCAGCCCGGTGGAGGGGGCCAAAAACATTCAGTACTTC. Its translation is CASSPVEGAKNIQYF.

The chain is built from TRBV30 and TRBJ1-2; TRBD1 agrees at 7 bases. The CDR3 sequence is 15 residues long. Germline CDR1 and CDR2: GTSNPN and SVGIG (reference sequence). V was clipped by 3 bases and J by 5 bases; unmatched bases: 12. The CDR3 DNA reads as TGTGCCTGGAGCGACAGGGTAGGGCGGGTTTATGGCTACACCTTC. It specifies CAWSDRVGRVYGYTF. The full variable domain, its missing parts supplied by reference TRBV30 and TRBJ1-2, is SQTIHQWPATLVQPVGSPLSLECTVEGTSNPNLYWYRQAAGRGLQLLFYSVGIGQISSEVPQNLSASRPQDRQFILSSKKLLLSDSGFYLCAWSDRVGRVYGYTFGSGTRLTVV.

The chain recombines TRBV2 with TRBJ1-3; 9 nucleotides match TRBD1. Germline V gene sequence: CDR1 SNHLY, CDR2 FYNNEI. The CDR3 has 14 amino acids. V lost 6 bases and J lost 6; bases outside the gene matches: 6. Written as DNA, the CDR3 is TGTGCCAGCAGGTTAACAGGGGGCGAAAACACCATATATTTT. Its translation is CASRLTGGENTIYF.

The chain carries TRBV19 and TRBJ1-2; weak D call: TRBD1 (6 bases). This CDR3 is built from 16 residues. V lost 4 bases and J 0 bases, leaving 15 bases between the germline ends. Looked up from germline, CDR1 is LNHDA and CDR2 is SQIVND (reference sequence). CDR3 protein: CASSTPGQRTNYGYTF. The CDR3 DNA is TGTGCCAGTAGTACACCCGGACAGAGAACTAACTATGGCTACACCTTC.

CDR3 DNA: TGTGCCAGTACCCTTTTTGGTTCTCGGAATTCACCCCTCCACTTT. Its protein product is CASTLFGSRNSPLHF. V and J are TRBV19 and TRBJ1-6; no reliable D call. Per germline, CDR1 LNHDA and CDR2 SQIVND (reference sequence). CDR3 length equals 15 residues. Trimming shortened V by 7 bases and J by 7 bases, and 17 bases separated the two germline ends.

V gene TRBV19 combines with J gene TRBJ1-5, with 11 bases aligning to TRBD1. Germline trimming cut 3 bases from V and 6 bases from J; bases unmatched to any gene: 10. This CDR3 has 17 amino acids. The germline gives CDR1 LNHDA, CDR2 SQIVND (reference sequence). The chain's CDR3 is CASSIGRTGGAGQPQHF. As DNA, the CDR3 is TGTGCCAGTAGTATCGGGCGGACAGGGGGCGCGGGTCAGCCCCAGCATTTT.

The genes are TRBV2 and TRBJ1-4; TRBD1 agrees at 9 bases. J lost 7 bases, V lost 4 bases, and 10 bases had no gene match. Looked up from germline, CDR1 is SNHLY and CDR2 is FYNNEI. This CDR3 is 16 amino acids long. The CDR3 spells CASSGFLTGGSEKLFF. As DNA, the CDR3 is TGTGCCAGCAGTGGATTCCTGACAGGGGGAAGTGAAAAACTGTTTTTT.

This clone was recorded a few times. The chain recombines TRBV11-2 with TRBJ1-1, with 7 bases lining up with TRBD1. Germline V gives CDR1 SGHAT, CDR2 FQNNGV. The V and J ends lost 4 bases and 4 bases, in that order; junction bases with no gene match: 9. The CDR3 is 15 amino acids. The CDR3 nucleotides are TGTGCCAGCAGCTACCAACAGACAGGGAGCACTGAAGCTTTCTTT. This translates into CASSYQQTGSTEAFF.

This clone was counted between two and nine times. The chain combines TRBV7-2 with TRBJ2-7; unclear D gene. Germline V gene sequence: CDR1 SGHTA, CDR2 FQGNSA. CDR3 size: 13 residues. Trimming took off 1 base at V and 6 bases at J, with 10 bases between the two ends. The chain's CDR3 is CASSLVMASEQYF. The CDR3 DNA reads TGTGCCAGCAGCTTAGTGATGGCCAGCGAGCAGTACTTC.

This clone has a single count. V gene TRBV5-1 combines with J gene TRBJ2-3; 8 positions agree with TRBD1. V shed 4 bases and J 4 bases; nucleotides not matched to a gene: 2. CDR1 SGHRS and CDR2 YFSETQ come from the germline V gene. The CDR3 loop spans 13 amino acids. CDR3 in amino acids: CASSEQGADTQYF. The CDR3 nucleotides read TGCGCCAGCAGCGAACAGGGGGCAGATACGCAGTATTTT.

This clone occurred once. The CDR3 is CASSTGLEETQYF. In nucleotides, the CDR3 is TGTGCCAGCTCAACGGGACTAGAAGAGACCCAGTACTTC. The J gene is TRBJ2-5, the V gene TRBV18, with 8 bases aligning to TRBD2. The J segment lost 3 bases and the V segment lost 5 bases, leaving 2 bases of the junction unmatched. This CDR3 comprises 13 residues. Germline assignment: CDR1 KGHSH and CDR2 LQKENI.

The chain employs TRBV28 and TRBJ2-7, with 9 positions matching TRBD2. Per germline, CDR1 MDHEN and CDR2 SYDVKM. V was pared by 8 bases and J by 2 bases, with 7 bases of the junction left unmatched. CDR3 length: 14 amino acids. CDR3 residues: CASVTSGLTYEQYF. In DNA, the CDR3 is TGTGCCAGCGTGACTAGCGGACTCACCTACGAGCAGTACTTC. The entire variable domain, with the rest obtained from reference TRBV28 and TRBJ2-7, is as follows: DVKVTQSSRYLVKRTGEKVFLECVQDMDHENMFWYRQDPGLGLRLIYFSYDVKMKEKGDIPEGYSVSREKKERFSLILESASTNQTSMYLCASVTSGLTYEQYFGPGTRLTVT.

V is TRBV2 and J is TRBJ2-5; 9 nucleotides line up with TRBD1. The end of the DNA is better explained by TRBJ2-7, so the J call may be wrong. CDR1 and CDR2 from the germline V gene are SNHLY and FYNNEI. This CDR3 has 13 amino acids. The CDR3 loop is CASTLTGGNEQYF. CDR3 coding DNA: TGTGCCAGCACTCTAACAGGGGGCAACGAGCAGTACTTC.

This clone was detected only a few times. The CDR3 loop reads CASSEGTDGNTEAFF. The CDR3 DNA reads TGTGCCAGCAGTGAAGGGACAGACGGAAACACTGAAGCTTTCTTT. The chain uses TRBV6-1 and TRBJ1-1; D possibly corresponds to TRBD1 (6 bases). V was trimmed by 1 base and J by 2 bases, leaving 11 bases between them. The CDR3 spans 15 residues. CDR1 and CDR2 from the germline V gene are MNHNS and SASEGT.

The rearrangement joins TRBV6-6 to TRBJ1-2; 9 bases fit TRBD1. The V segment lost 7 bases and the J segment 7 bases; nucleotides outside the gene matches: 10. CDR1 MNHNY and CDR2 SVGAGI come from the germline V gene (reference sequence). The CDR3 spans 14 residues. This chain's CDR3 is CASTIDRGVGGYTF. The CDR3 coding sequence is TGTGCCAGCACTATAGACAGGGGGGTAGGTGGCTACACCTTC.

V and J are TRBV19 and TRBJ1-3; TRBD1 might be the D (5 bases). Germline CDR1 and CDR2: LNHDA and SQIVND (reference sequence). Trimming pared 1 base from V and 4 bases from J, leaving 11 bases between. The CDR3 is made up of 15 amino acids. CDR3 loop: CASSIGLTVGNTIYF. The DNA of the CDR3 is TGTGCCAGTAGTATAGGCCTGACAGTCGGAAACACCATATATTTT. Drawing the rest from reference TRBV19 and TRBJ1-3, the complete variable domain is DGGITQSPKYLFRKEGQNVTLSCEQNLNHDAMYWYRQDPGQGLRLIYYSQIVNDFQKGDIAEGYSVSREKKESFPLTVTSAQKNPTAFYLCASSIGLTVGNTIYFGEGSWLTVV.

Only one count was recorded for this clone. The V gene is TRBV28, the J gene TRBJ1-6; D might be TRBD1 (5 bases). V shed 6 bases and J shed 8 bases, with 20 bases lying between them. The CDR3 runs to 16 residues. Germline V gene lookup returns CDR1 MDHEN and CDR2 SYDVKM. As DNA, the CDR3 is TGTGCCAGCAGGGGGGGTGGCGGCAGGGCCTATTCACCCCTCCACTTT. Protein: CASRGGGGRAYSPLHF.

A single count supports this clone. The genes are TRBV5-4 and TRBJ2-1; TRBD2 is a possible D gene (6 bases). The CDR3 totals 14 residues. The germline V and J ends were trimmed by 3 bases and 4 bases, with 11 bases remaining between them. Germline loops: CDR1 SGHNT, CDR2 YYREEE (reference sequence). The CDR3 nucleotides are TGTGCCAGCAGCTCAGCGGGCCTTTACAATGAGCAGTTCTTC. Translation gives CASSSAGLYNEQFF.

This clone occurred a few times. V and J are TRBV6-1 and TRBJ1-4, with 7 bases identical to TRBD1. The CDR3 runs 15 residues. CDR1 is MNHNS, CDR2 SASEGT, per germline. With 4 bases clipped from V and 6 bases from J, the junction kept 8 bases outside the gene matches. The CDR3 is CASSVSRDSYEKLFF. CDR3 bases: TGTGCCAGCAGTGTATCCCGGGACAGCTATGAAAAACTGTTTTTT.

The chain combines TRBV19 with TRBJ1-1; TRBD1 aligns across 10 bases. Germline values: CDR1 LNHDA, CDR2 SQIVND (reference sequence). V shed 6 bases and J 1 base; nucleotides not matched to a gene: 8. This CDR3 region has 16 residues. The CDR3 loop is CASSRAGTGANTEAFF. CDR3 bases: TGTGCCAGTAGCCGTGCCGGGACAGGGGCGAACACTGAAGCTTTCTTT.